This T cell receptor beta chain originates from a study of CD8+CD57+ T cells in acquired aplastic anemia. Turning to the study itself: CD4+ and CD8+ cells, once sorted, gave DNA averaging about 3.4 ug. Whole-study findings and limits: Researchers report that fewer than 35 CD8+ CDR3 sequences appeared in both patients and controls. With respect to CD8+ Simpson's diversity, patients and controls did not differ significantly.

The CDR3 runs to 14 residues. V was trimmed by 5 bases and J by 5 bases, leaving 15 bases between them. The V gene's germline CDR1 is KGHDR and CDR2 SFDVKD. About this clonotype: Its antigen is undetermined.

According to the study, genomic DNA was the template for TCR beta VDJ and CDR3 profiling. One entry per CDR3 protein, called by TCRdb with MiXCR from the reads. The table lists 300,000 or so distinct CDR3 sequences, 45% to 70% of them singletons, with roughly 8% in the top ten. The sequenced material came from sorted CD4+, CD8+, or CD8+CD57+ T cells (not recorded which) from PBMCs. The chain couples TRBV24-1 to TRBJ2-7; possible D gene TRBD1, 6 bases. The sequence was collected from a human donor with severe aplastic anemia or a healthy control (not recorded which). CDR3 nucleotides: TGTGCCACCAGTGGCCTGGACAGCCGTCACGAGCAGTACTTC. Amino acid sequence: CATSGLDSRHEQYF.